Detailed here is one T cell receptor beta chain. Its matching antigen is unknown. The record originates from a study of cytomegalovirus exposure and HLA in healthy donors. Study overall: Of the donors genotyped, approximately 400 in all, 75% to 85% fell in the Caucasian-associated ancestry cluster.

Study findings and constraints: CMV antigen specificity of a few CMV-associated chains was confirmed in vitro. Accurate prediction of HLA-A and HLA-B alleles (for most subjects) was reportedly achieved from TCR beta sequences. As a later analysis revealed, most CMV-associated TCR beta chains appeared HLA-restricted.

V was clipped by 2 bases and J by 6 bases; unmatched bases: 4. Looked up from germline, CDR1 is MGHRA and CDR2 is YSYEKL. The CDR3 runs to 15 residues. Amplification used 60 Vbeta primers and 13 Jbeta primers. Here immunoSEQ multiplex PCR was the method, and the copy in TCRdb shows in-frame clones only, minus some. The table has 150,000 to 250,000 clones, around 83% seen once. The source is a woman aged 45-60 years in good health and CMV-seropositive. The material sequenced was PBMCs. This chain joins TRBV4-1 and TRBJ2-3; 11 positions match TRBD2. The CDR3 here is CASSQTGTSGDTQYF. The CDR3 nucleotides read TGCGCCAGCAGCCAAACCGGGACTAGCGGCGATACGCAGTATTTT.